The T cell receptor beta chain under discussion was sequenced for a study of sequential checkpoint blockade in melanoma. Treatment meaning: randomized to nivolumab then ipilimumab (arm A) or the reverse (arm B). Using immunoSEQ multiplex PCR, the repertoire was profiled, and TCRdb retains in-frame clones only, with some absent. The sample contains around 11,000 clones, 45% to 60% of which appear only once. This clone occurred a few times. The V and J ends lost 8 bases and 5 bases, in that order; junction bases with no gene match: 10. The germline CDR1 and CDR2 sequences are SGHTA and FQGTGA. The CDR3 is 14 residues long.

This chain joins TRBV7-3 and TRBJ2-5; 8 bases line up with TRBD2. The sequence derives from a human donor with melanoma. Sequences were derived from CD8+ T cells sorted from blood (inferred from file names), sampled from a patient given nivolumab and ipilimumab in sequence. The CDR3 DNA sequence: TGTGCCAGCGCAGGGGCGGGAGGAAGGGAGACCCAGTACTTC. This encodes CASAGAGGRETQYF.